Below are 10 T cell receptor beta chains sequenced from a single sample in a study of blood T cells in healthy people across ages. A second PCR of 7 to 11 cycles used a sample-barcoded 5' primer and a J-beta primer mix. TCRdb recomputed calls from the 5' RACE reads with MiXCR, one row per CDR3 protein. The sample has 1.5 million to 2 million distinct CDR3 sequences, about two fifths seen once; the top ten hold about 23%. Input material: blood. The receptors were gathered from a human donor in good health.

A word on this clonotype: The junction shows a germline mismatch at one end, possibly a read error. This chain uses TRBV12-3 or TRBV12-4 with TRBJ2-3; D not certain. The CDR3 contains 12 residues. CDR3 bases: TGTGCCAGCAGTTTAGGAGCAGATACGCAGGATTTT. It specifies CASSLGADTQDF.

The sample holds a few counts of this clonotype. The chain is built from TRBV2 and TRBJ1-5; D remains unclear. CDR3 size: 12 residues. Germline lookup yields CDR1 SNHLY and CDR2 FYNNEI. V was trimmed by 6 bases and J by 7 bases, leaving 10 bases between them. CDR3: CASSGNIQPQHF. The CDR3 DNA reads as TGTGCCAGCAGCGGAAACATCCAGCCCCAGCATTTT.

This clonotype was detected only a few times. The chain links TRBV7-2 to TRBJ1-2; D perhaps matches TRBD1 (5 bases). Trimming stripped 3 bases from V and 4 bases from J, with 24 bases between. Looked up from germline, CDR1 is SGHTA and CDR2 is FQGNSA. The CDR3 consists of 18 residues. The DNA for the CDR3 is TGTGCCAGCAGCTTGAAGCCAAGTCGGGACCTAACCCGCTATGGCTACACCTTC. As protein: CASSLKPSRDLTRYGYTF.

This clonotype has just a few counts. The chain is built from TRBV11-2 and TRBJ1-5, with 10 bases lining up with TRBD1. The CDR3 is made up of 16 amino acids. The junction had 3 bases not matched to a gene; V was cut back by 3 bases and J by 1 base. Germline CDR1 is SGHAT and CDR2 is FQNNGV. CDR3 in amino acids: CASSFGGQGSNQPQHF. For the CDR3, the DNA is TGTGCCAGCAGCTTCGGGGGACAGGGGAGCAATCAGCCCCAGCATTTT.

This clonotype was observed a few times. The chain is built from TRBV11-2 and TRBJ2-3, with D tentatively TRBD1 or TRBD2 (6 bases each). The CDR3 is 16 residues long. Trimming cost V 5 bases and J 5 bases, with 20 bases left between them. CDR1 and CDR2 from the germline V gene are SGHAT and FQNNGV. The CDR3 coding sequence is TGTGCCAGCAGCCCCGGGATGTGGGGGGCGGTAGATACGCAGTATTTT. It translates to CASSPGMWGAVDTQYF.

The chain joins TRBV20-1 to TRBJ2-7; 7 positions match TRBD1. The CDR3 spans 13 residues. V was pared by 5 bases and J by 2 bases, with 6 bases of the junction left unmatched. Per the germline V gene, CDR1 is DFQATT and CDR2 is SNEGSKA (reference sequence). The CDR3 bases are TGCAGTGCTTCGGGACAGCAGACCTACGAGCAGTACTTC. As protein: CSASGQQTYEQYF.

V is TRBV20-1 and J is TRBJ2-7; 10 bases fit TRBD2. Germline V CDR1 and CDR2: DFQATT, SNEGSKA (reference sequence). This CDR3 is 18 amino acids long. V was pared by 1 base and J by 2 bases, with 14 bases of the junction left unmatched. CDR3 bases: TGCAGTGCTAGAGCCGCGTGGTTAGCGGGGGGAAAAACCTACGAGCAGTACTTC. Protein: CSARAAWLAGGKTYEQYF.

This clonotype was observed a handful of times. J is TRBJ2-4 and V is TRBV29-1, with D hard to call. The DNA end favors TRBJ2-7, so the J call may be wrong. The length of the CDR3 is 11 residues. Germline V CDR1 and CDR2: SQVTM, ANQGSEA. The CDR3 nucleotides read TGCAGCGGAAGAAAACTTAGCGAGCAGTACTTC. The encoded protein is CSGRKLSEQYF.

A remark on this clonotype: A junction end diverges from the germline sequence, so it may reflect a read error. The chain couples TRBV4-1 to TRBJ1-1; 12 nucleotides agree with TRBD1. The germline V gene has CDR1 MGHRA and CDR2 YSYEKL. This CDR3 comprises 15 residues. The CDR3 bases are TGCGCCAGCAGCCAACCAGGGACAGGGGGCACTGGAGCTTTCTTT. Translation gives CASSQPGTGGTGAFF.

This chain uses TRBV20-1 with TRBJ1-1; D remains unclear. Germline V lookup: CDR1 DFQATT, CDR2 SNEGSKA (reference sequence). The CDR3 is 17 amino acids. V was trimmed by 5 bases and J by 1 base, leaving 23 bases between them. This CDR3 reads CSAPQVWGGYGNTEAFF. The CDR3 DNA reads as TGCAGTGCTCCGCAGGTGTGGGGAGGTTATGGGAACACTGAAGCTTTCTTT.